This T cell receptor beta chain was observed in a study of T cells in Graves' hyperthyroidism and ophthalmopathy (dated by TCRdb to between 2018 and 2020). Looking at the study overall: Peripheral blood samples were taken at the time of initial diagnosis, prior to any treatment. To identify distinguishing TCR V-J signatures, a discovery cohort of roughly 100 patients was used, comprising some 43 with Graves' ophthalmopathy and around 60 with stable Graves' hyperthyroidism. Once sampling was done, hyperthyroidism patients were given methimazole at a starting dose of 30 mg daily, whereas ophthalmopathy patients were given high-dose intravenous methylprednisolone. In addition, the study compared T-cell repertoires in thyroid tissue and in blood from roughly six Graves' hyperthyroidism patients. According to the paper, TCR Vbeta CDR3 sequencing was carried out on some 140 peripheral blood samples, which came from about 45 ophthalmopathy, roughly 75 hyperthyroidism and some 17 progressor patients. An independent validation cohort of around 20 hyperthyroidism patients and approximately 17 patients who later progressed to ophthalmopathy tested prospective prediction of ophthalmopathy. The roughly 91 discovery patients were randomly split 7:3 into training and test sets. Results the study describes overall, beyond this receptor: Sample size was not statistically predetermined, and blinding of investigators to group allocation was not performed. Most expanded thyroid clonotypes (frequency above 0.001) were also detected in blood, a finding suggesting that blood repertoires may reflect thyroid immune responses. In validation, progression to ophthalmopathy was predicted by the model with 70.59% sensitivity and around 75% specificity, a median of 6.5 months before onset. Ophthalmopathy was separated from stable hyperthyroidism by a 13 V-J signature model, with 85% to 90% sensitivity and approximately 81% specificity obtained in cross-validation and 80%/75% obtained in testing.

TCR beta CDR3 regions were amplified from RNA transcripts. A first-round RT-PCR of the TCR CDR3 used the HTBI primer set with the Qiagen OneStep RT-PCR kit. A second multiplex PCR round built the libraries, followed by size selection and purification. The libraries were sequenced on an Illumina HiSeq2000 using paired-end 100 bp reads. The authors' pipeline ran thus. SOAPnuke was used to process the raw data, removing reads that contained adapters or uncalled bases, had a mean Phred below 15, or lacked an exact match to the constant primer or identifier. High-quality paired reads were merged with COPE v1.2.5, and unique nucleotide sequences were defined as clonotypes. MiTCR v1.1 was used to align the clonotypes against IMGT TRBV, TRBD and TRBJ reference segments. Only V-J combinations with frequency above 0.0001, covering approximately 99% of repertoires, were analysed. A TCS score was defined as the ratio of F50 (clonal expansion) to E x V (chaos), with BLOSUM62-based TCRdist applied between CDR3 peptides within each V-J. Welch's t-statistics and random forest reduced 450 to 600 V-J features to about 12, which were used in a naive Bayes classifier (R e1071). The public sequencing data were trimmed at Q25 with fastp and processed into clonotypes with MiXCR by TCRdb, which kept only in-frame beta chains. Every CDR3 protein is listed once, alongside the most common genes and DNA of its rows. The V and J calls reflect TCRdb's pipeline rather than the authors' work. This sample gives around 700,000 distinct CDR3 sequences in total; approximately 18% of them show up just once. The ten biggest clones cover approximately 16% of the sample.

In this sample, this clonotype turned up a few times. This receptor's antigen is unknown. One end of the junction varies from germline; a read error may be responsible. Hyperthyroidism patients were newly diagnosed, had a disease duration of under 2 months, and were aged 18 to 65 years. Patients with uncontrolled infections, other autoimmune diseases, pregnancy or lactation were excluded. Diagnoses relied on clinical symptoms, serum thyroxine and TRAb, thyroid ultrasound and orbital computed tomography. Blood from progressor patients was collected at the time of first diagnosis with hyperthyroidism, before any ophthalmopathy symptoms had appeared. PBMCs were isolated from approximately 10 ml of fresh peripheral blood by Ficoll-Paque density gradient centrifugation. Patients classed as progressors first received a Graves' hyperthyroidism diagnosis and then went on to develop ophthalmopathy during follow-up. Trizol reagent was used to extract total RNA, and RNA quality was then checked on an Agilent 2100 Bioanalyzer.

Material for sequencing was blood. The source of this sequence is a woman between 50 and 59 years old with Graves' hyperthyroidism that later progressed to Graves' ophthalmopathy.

Read as DNA, the sequence is TGTGCCGGCAGCCCTATGACTAGCGGGGGCAACAATGAGCAGTTCTTC. This gives the protein CAGSPMTSGGNNEQFF. The rearranged chain carries TRBV11-1 and TRBJ2-1, with 12 junctional bases fitting TRBD2. The germline V gene (reference sequence) supplies CDR1 SGHAT and CDR2 FQDESV. The CDR3, cysteine through phenylalanine, is 16 amino acids long. The only DNA kept is the CDR3, 48 bases in frame from the first base.